This section outlines one T cell receptor beta chain sequence together with its context. Assay: immunoSEQ multiplex PCR; the TCRdb copy retains only in-frame clones and omits some. The sample shows tens of thousands of clones, roughly 87% of them seen only once. The data derive from a study of lymphopenia after photon versus proton radiotherapy. In germline, CDR1 is SGHTS, CDR2 YDEGEE. The CDR3 sequence is 15 residues long. Trimming took 1 base from V and 5 from J, leaving 13 bases between them. This chain uses TRBV5-8 with TRBJ1-5; TRBD1 might be the D (5 bases). The sample here was peripheral blood, taken from a patient treated with photon-based radiotherapy. The receptor's source is a man aged 40-49 years with gastric cancer. CDR3 in amino acids: CASSLMGEAHQPQHF. CDR3 in DNA: TGTGCCAGCAGCTTGATGGGGGAGGCCCATCAGCCCCAGCATTTT.